This T cell receptor beta chain comes out of a study of identical twins. The V and J ends lost 1 base and 0 bases respectively, with 13 bases between them. Looked up from germline, CDR1 is DFQATT and CDR2 is SNEGSKA (reference sequence). The CDR3 contains 15 residues. Template switching, a step in the protocol, added a universal primer site, and cDNA carried unique molecular identifiers. TCRdb itself ran the 5' RACE reads through MiXCR, one entry per CDR3 protein. This sample has hundreds of thousands of distinct CDR3 sequences; 15% to 20% occur once, and the top ten carry under 15%. General observations from the study: Among beta out-of-frame sequences, excess sharing between twins appeared weaker.

On this clonotype: Its antigen remains unknown.

The same data also went into a second study, on T cells expressing NK-cell markers. From that report: Alpha-beta TCR T cells were the sole sorting target in several experiments, owing to an anti-gamma-delta TCR antibody.

This receptor was identified in a woman younger than 35 in good health. This chain links TRBV20-1 with TRBJ2-7; a weak D match, TRBD2 (6 bases). Sample: PBMCs. The CDR3 DNA sequence: TGCAGTGCTAGAGGAGCGGGCAGCTCCTCCTACGAGCAGTACTTC. Its protein product is CSARGAGSSSYEQYF.